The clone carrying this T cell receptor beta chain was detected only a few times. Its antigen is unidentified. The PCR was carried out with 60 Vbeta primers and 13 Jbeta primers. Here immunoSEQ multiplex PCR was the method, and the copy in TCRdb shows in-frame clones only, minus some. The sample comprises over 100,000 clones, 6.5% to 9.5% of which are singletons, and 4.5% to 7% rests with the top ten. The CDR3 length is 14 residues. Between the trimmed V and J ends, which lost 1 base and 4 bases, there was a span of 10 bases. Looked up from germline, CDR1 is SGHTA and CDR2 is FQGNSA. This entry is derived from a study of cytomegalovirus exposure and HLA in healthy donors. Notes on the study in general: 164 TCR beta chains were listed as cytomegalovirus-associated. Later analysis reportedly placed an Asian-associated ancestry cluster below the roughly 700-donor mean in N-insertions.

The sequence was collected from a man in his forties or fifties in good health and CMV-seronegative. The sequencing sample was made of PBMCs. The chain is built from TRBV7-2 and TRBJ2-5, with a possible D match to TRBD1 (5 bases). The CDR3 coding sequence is TGTGCCAGCAGCTTAGTCCCAGGGCGAGAGACCCAGTACTTC. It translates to CASSLVPGRETQYF.